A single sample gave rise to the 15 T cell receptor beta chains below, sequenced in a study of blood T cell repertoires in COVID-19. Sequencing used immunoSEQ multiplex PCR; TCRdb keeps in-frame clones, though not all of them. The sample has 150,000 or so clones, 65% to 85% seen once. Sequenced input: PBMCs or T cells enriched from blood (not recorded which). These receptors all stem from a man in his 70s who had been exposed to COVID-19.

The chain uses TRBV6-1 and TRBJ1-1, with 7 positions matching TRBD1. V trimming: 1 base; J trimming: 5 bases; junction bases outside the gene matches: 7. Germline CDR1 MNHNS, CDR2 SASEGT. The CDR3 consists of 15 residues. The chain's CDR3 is CASSEGGGQWTEAFF. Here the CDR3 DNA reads TGTGCCAGCAGTGAAGGAGGGGGCCAGTGGACTGAAGCTTTCTTT.

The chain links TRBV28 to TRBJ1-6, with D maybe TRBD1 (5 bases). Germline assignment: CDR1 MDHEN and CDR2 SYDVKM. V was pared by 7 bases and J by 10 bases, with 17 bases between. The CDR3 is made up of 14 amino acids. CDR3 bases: TGTGCCAGCATAAGAGGAAGGGAGGGGTCACCCCTCCACTTT. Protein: CASIRGREGSPLHF.

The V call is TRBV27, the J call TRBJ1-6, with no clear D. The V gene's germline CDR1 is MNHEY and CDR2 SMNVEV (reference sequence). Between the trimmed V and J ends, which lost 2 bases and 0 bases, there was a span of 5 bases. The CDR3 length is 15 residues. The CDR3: CASSLGSSYNSPLHF. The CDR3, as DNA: TGTGCCAGCAGTTTAGGGAGCTCCTATAATTCACCCCTCCACTTT.

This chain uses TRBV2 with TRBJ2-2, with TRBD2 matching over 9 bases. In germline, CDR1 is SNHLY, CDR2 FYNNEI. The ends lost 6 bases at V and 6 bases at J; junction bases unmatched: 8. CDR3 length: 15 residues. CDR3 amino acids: CASSSAGGEAGELFF. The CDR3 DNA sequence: TGTGCCAGCAGCTCAGCGGGGGGTGAAGCCGGGGAGCTGTTTTTT.

In nucleotides, the CDR3 is TGTGCCAGCAGTGAAGCCCCAGGGAAGGGAACCGGGGAGCTGTTTTTT. Translated, it gives CASSEAPGKGTGELFF. This chain links TRBV2 with TRBJ2-2; tentatively, D is TRBD1 (5 bases). CDR1 is SNHLY, CDR2 FYNNEI, per germline. The V and J ends lost 0 bases and 5 bases respectively, with 13 bases between them. CDR3 length: 16 amino acids.

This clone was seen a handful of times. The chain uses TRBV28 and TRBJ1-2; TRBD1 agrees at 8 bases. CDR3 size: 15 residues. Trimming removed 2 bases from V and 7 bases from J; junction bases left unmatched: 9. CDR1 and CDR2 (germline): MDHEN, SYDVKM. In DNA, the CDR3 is TGTGCCAGCAGTTTAGAGACAGGGGTGGCTGGTGGCTACACCTTC. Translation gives CASSLETGVAGGYTF.

DNA of the CDR3: TGTGCCAGCAGCTTCGTCGCAGGAAGCGGCTACACCTTC. This codes for CASSFVAGSGYTF. The rearrangement links TRBV5-5 to TRBJ1-2; D is undetermined. CDR1 is SGHKS and CDR2 is YYEKEE in the germline V gene (reference sequence). The ends were cut back, 2 bases at V and 8 bases at J, with 13 bases in the middle. This CDR3 has 13 residues.

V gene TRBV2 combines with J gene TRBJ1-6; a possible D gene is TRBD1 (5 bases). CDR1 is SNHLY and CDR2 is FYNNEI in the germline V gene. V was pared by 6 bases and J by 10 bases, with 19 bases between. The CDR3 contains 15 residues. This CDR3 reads CASRQTAGINSPLHF. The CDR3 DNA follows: TGTGCCAGCAGACAGACAGCAGGAATAAACTCACCCCTCCACTTT.

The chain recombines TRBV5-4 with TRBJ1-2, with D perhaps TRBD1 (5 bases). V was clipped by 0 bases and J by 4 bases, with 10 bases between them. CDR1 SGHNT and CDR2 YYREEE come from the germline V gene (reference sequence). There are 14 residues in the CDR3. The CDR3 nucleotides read TGTGCCAGCAGCTTGGATGGGACTCTCTATGGCTACACCTTC. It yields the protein CASSLDGTLYGYTF. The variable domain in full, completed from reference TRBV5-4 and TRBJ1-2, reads ETGVTQSPTHLIKTRGQQVTLRCSSQSGHNTVSWYQQALGQGPQFIFQYYREEENGRGNFPPRFSGLQFPNYSSELNVNALELDDSALYLCASSLDGTLYGYTFGSGTRLTVV.

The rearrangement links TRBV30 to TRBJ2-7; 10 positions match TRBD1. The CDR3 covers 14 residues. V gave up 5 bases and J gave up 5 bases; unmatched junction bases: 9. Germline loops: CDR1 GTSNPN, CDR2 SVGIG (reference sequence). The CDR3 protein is CAWGEPGTGDEQYF. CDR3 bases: TGTGCCTGGGGTGAGCCCGGGACAGGGGACGAGCAGTACTTC.

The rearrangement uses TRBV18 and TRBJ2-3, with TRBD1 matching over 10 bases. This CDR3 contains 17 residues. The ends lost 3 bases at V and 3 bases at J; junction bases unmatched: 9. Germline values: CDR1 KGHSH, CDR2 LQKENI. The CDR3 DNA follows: TGTGCCAGCTCACCGGGGATCCGGACAGGGGGAACAGATACGCAGTATTTT. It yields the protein CASSPGIRTGGTDTQYF.

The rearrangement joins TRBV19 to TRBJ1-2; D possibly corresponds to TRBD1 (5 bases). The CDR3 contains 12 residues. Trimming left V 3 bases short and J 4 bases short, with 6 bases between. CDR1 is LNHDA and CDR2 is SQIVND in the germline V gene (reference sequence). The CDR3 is CASSIDSYGYTF. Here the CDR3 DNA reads TGTGCCAGTAGTATTGACAGCTATGGCTACACCTTC.

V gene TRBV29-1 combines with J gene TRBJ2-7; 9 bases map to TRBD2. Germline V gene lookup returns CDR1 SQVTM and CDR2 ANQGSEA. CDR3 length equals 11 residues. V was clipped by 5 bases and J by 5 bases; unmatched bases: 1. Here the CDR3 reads CSVLAGNEQYF. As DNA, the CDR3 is TGCAGCGTTCTAGCGGGAAACGAGCAGTACTTC.

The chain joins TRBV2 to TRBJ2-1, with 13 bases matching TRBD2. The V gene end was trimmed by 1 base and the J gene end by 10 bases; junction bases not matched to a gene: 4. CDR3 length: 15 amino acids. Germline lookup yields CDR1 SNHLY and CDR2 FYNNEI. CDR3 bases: TGTGCCAGCAGTGAAGAGGTGGGACTAGCGGGAGAGCAGTTCTTC. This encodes CASSEEVGLAGEQFF.

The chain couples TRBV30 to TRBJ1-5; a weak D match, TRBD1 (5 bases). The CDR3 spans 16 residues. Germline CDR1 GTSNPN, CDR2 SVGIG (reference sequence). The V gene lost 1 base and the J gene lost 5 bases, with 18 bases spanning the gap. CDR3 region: CAWSERRVLRDQPQHF. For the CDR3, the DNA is TGTGCCTGGAGTGAGCGCAGGGTCCTACGAGATCAGCCCCAGCATTTT.